The rows below give T cell receptor beta chains drawn from one sample of a study of cytomegalovirus exposure and HLA in healthy donors. TCRdb keeps only in-frame clones here, not all; method: immunoSEQ multiplex PCR. Of under 150,000 clones listed, 70% to 90% are singletons. The sample consisted of PBMCs. The source is a boy aged 5-17 years in good health and CMV-seronegative. Each CDR3 is given with its conserved first and last residue. A D gene is named only where the DNA matches it firmly. Clone size is stated in some rows and not others, as once, few, many or a class when expanded.

cdr3_nt	cdr3_aa	clone_size	d_call	v_call	j_call
TGTGCCAGCAGCCTGGCTGGGGGAGGAGCCAAAAACATTCAGTACTTC	CASSLAGGGAKNIQYF	.	.	TRBV7-9	TRBJ2-4
TGTGCCAGCAGCCCGATAACAGGGCGTCTCTCCTACGAGCAGTACTTC	CASSPITGRLSYEQYF	once	.	TRBV7-9	TRBJ2-7
TGCGCCAGCAGTCAATGTTACAGGGTGGGTGGCTACACCTTC	CASSQCYRVGGYTF	.	.	TRBV23-1	TRBJ1-2
TGTGCCAGCAGTGAGTCGTGGGCGAATGAAAAACTGTTTTTT	CASSESWANEKLFF	.	.	TRBV6-1	TRBJ1-4
TGTGCCAGCAGTACTAGCGGGAGACGTCGGACAGATACGCAGTATTTT	CASSTSGRRRTDTQYF	few	TRBD2	TRBV7-6	TRBJ2-3
TGTGCCAGCAGCGGGACAGCCAACACTGAAGCTTTCTTT	CASSGTANTEAFF	once	.	TRBV9	TRBJ1-1
TGTGCCAGCAGGCACAGGGGCAATGAGCAGTTCTTC	CASRHRGNEQFF	.	TRBD1	TRBV6-5	TRBJ2-1
TGTGCCAGCTCACCAAACACAGCAAACTATGGCTACACCTTC	CASSPNTANYGYTF	.	.	TRBV18	TRBJ1-2
TGTGCCAGCAACCAGGGGGTGGGGGAGCAGTACTTC	CASNQGVGEQYF	.	TRBD1	TRBV6-1	TRBJ2-7
TGTGCCAGCAGTGAACCCCCGGGACAGGGTAGAAATGAGCAGTTCTTC	CASSEPPGQGRNEQFF	.	TRBD1	TRBV25-1	TRBJ2-1
TGCGCCAGCACCCTCCGCCCGGGACTAGCGGGAGCATATGAGCAGTTCTTC	CASTLRPGLAGAYEQFF	.	TRBD2	TRBV5-1	TRBJ2-1
TGTGCCAGCTCACCGGACTCCAATACGCAGTATTTT	CASSPDSNTQYF	.	.	TRBV18	TRBJ2-3
TGTGCCAGCACCCTTTTGCAGGGGGAGACCCAGTACTTC	CASTLLQGETQYF	.	.	TRBV11-1	TRBJ2-5
TGTGCCTCCCACAAGGCGGGGACCGGGGAGCTGTTTTTT	CASHKAGTGELFF	.	.	TRBV5-4	TRBJ2-2
TGTGCCAGCAGCTTAGGGGACAGGAACTATGGCTACACCTTC	CASSLGDRNYGYTF	.	TRBD1	TRBV7-8	TRBJ1-2
TGTGCCAGCAGCTTAGAACGTGAAAAGCGAGAGACCCAGTACTTC	CASSLEREKRETQYF	.	.	TRBV11-2	TRBJ2-5
TGTGCCTGGAGTCTCTCTCCCGGGACAGGGGATGGCTACACCTTC	CAWSLSPGTGDGYTF	.	TRBD1	TRBV30	TRBJ1-2
TGTGCCAGCAGTGAAGAATTCCCGGGATACCGACTCTATGGCTACACCTTC	CASSEEFPGYRLYGYTF	.	.	TRBV6-1	TRBJ1-2
TGTGCCAGCAGTGAAGTGGGGACGGGAGGTCGGGAGCAGTACTTC	CASSEVGTGGREQYF	.	TRBD2	TRBV2	TRBJ2-7
TGTGCCAGCAGCTTGGACGCTGGCCCCACAGATACGCAGTATTTT	CASSLDAGPTDTQYF	.	.	TRBV5-4	TRBJ2-3
TGCAGCTCCTCTCCCAGACACACAGATACGCAGTATTTT	CSSSPRHTDTQYF	once	.	TRBV29-1	TRBJ2-3
TGTGCCTGGCGGAACCCCGGGACAGGGAGTATTAAGGAAGCTTTCTTT	CAWRNPGTGSIKEAFF	.	TRBD1	TRBV30	TRBJ1-1
TGTGCCAGTAGTAAGAGACAGGGGGATGAAAAACTGTTTTTT	CASSKRQGDEKLFF	.	TRBD1	TRBV19	TRBJ1-4
TGTGCCAGCACCGGGACAGCCAACAATGAGCAGTTCTTC	CASTGTANNEQFF	.	TRBD1	TRBV6-5	TRBJ2-1
TGTGCCAGCAGTTTATTAGGGGCAGATGGCTACACCTTC	CASSLLGADGYTF	.	.	TRBV27	TRBJ1-2
TGTGCCAGCAGCCAGCGGGAGTTCTATCGCGAGCAGTACTTC	CASSQREFYREQYF	.	TRBD2	TRBV27	TRBJ2-7
TGTGCCAGTAGTATCGGACAGGGGACCAACACAGATACGCAGTATTTT	CASSIGQGTNTDTQYF	once	TRBD1	TRBV19	TRBJ2-3
TGTGCCAGCAGCGTACCAAGGACAGAGCAGTACTTC	CASSVPRTEQYF	.	.	TRBV7-2	TRBJ2-7
TGTGCCAGCATCTCGCAAACGGGGATTGGCTACACCTTC	CASISQTGIGYTF	.	.	TRBV2	TRBJ1-2
TGTGCCGGGAGGGCTCTAGCGGGAGATGGTAATGAGCAGTTCTTC	CAGRALAGDGNEQFF	.	TRBD2	TRBV2	TRBJ2-1
TGTGCCAGCAGCGTCGGGACTAGCGGGGGGGCGTATGCAGATACGCAGTATTTT	CASSVGTSGGAYADTQYF	once	TRBD2	TRBV9	TRBJ2-3
TGTGCCAGCAGAGAGTGGGACAGTGCAAATTCACCCCTCCACTTT	CASREWDSANSPLHF	.	TRBD1	TRBV2	TRBJ1-6
TGTGCCAGCAGCCCTTCCGGGACTAGCGGGAAATCCGGGGAGCTGTTTTTT	CASSPSGTSGKSGELFF	once	TRBD2	TRBV7-3	TRBJ2-2
TGCAGCGTTTTACAGAGTAACACCGGGGAGCTGTTTTTT	CSVLQSNTGELFF	.	.	TRBV29-1	TRBJ2-2
TGTGCCTGGGGTGTTTCAGGGATCGGACAGCCCCAGCATTTT	CAWGVSGIGQPQHF	.	.	TRBV30	TRBJ1-5
TGCGCCAGCAGCTTGGGCCAACAAGCGGGAGGATTGTTTCGTGAGACCCAGTACTTC	CASSLGQQAGGLFRETQYF	.	TRBD2	TRBV5-1	TRBJ2-5
TGTGCCAGCAGCGGCGCTAGCACAGATACGCAGTATTTT	CASSGASTDTQYF	.	.	TRBV9	TRBJ2-3
TGTGCCAGCAGTTATGGCGGGGGGGCCTACGAGCAGTACTTC	CASSYGGGAYEQYF	.	TRBD2	TRBV6-5	TRBJ2-7
TGCAGCGTTGAGACTAGCGGCTACGAGCAGTACTTC	CSVETSGYEQYF	once	TRBD2	TRBV29-1	TRBJ2-7
TGCAGCGTCACGGGACTAGGTTCCTACGAGCAGTACTTC	CSVTGLGSYEQYF	.	TRBD2	TRBV29-1	TRBJ2-7
TGTGCCAGCGGGACAAGGAACTACGAGCAGTACTTC	CASGTRNYEQYF	.	.	TRBV6-1	TRBJ2-7
TGTGCCAGCAACAATAGAGGGGGGGGCGGTAAGGCTTTCTTT	CASNNRGGGGKAFF	.	.	TRBV27	TRBJ1-1
TGTGCCAGCAGCCCGTCCGGACTGTCAAAAATCTATGGCTACACCTTC	CASSPSGLSKIYGYTF	.	.	TRBV27	TRBJ1-2
TGTGCCAGCAGATATGGACAGGGCTCAACTAATGAAAAACTGTTTTTT	CASRYGQGSTNEKLFF	.	TRBD1	TRBV7-9	TRBJ1-4
TGTGCCAGCAGTTACGTCCAGGGGGACGAGCAGTACTTC	CASSYVQGDEQYF	.	TRBD1	TRBV6-5	TRBJ2-7
TGTGCCAGCAGCTCACTTCCCAGGGGGACTAATGAAAAACTGTTTTTT	CASSSLPRGTNEKLFF	.	TRBD1	TRBV7-9	TRBJ1-4
TGTGCCAGCTCTGAATGGGGAGGTGAGCAGTTCTTC	CASSEWGGEQFF	.	.	TRBV2	TRBJ2-1